This is a list of T cell receptor beta chains from one sample in a study of CD8+CD57+ T cells in acquired aplastic anemia. Each CDR3 protein gets one entry after TCRdb re-called the reads with MiXCR. The data show around 430,000 distinct CDR3 sequences, under 40% seen once. The specimen sequenced was sorted CD4+, CD8+, or CD8+CD57+ T cells (not recorded which) from PBMCs. These TCRs come from a human donor with aplastic anemia. The CDR3 runs from the conserved cysteine through the conserved F or W. Each record gives: clone size, J gene, D gene, V gene, CDR3 protein, CDR3 DNA. The D gene is left open where the match is weak. Part of the rows lack a size; the others show once, few, many or a class for expanded clones.

few TRBJ1-6 NA TRBV5-1 CASSPAEAIFSSPLHF TGCGCCAGCAGCCCGGCAGAGGCAATCTTTAGTTCACCCCTCCACTTT
NA TRBJ1-1 NA TRBV11-1 CASSIGPTGPTEAFF TGTGCCAGCAGCATCGGGCCCACTGGACCCACTGAAGCTTTCTTT
few TRBJ2-7 NA TRBV30 CAWSVRPFSYEQYF TGTGCCTGGAGTGTACGGCCCTTCTCCTACGAGCAGTACTTC
few TRBJ1-5 TRBD1 TRBV6-1 CASSETGVDHQPQHF TGTGCCAGCAGCGAGACAGGGGTGGATCATCAGCCCCAGCATTTT
NA TRBJ1-1 NA TRBV25-1 CASSPATVNTEAFF TGTGCCAGCAGCCCGGCGACAGTGAACACTGAAGCTTTCTTT
NA TRBJ1-1 NA TRBV7-2 CASSLRESTEAFF TGCGCCAGCAGCCTCCGGGAATCCACTGAAGCTTTCTTT
NA TRBJ1-1 NA TRBV30 CAWSVAGWGTEAFF TGTGCCTGGAGTGTAGCAGGTTGGGGCACTGAAGCTTTCTTT
NA TRBJ1-1 NA TRBV5-6 CASSLQGLSEAFF TGTGCCAGCAGCTTGCAGGGGCTGAGCGAAGCTTTCTTT
many TRBJ1-2 NA TRBV20-1 CSARPPGLLGYTF TGCAGTGCTAGACCTCCCGGGCTACTCGGCTACACCTTC
NA TRBJ2-3 NA TRBV25-1 CASSLTTGRDTQYF TGTGCCAGCAGTCTAACGACCGGTCGAGATACGCAGTATTTT
many TRBJ2-5 NA TRBV29-1 CSSHLSGRAETQYF TGCAGCTCCCATCTTTCTGGGCGAGCCGAGACCCAGTACTTC
few TRBJ2-1 TRBD1 TRBV3-1 CASSQKRLGQGAYEQFF TGTGCCAGCAGCCAAAAGCGTTTGGGACAGGGGGCCTATGAGCAGTTCTTC
many TRBJ1-4 TRBD1 TRBV5-5 CASSLGTGPNEKLFF TGTGCCAGCAGCTTGGGGACAGGCCCTAATGAAAAACTGTTTTTT
NA TRBJ2-2 NA TRBV7-3 CASSQGLANTGELFF TGTGCCAGCAGCCAGGGACTGGCGAACACCGGGGAGCTGTTTTTT
NA TRBJ2-5 NA TRBV7-9 CASSSWTDTQETQYF TGTGCCAGCAGCTCATGGACAGATACTCAAGAGACCCAGTACTTC
few TRBJ1-2 NA TRBV2 CASSLGQGKGGYTF TGTGCCAGCAGTTTGGGGCAGGGGAAGGGTGGCTACACCTTC
once TRBJ2-1 NA TRBV2 CASHRDYNEQFF TGTGCCAGCCACAGGGACTACAATGAGCAGTTCTTC
NA TRBJ2-5 NA TRBV9 CASSPQTVGETQYF TGTGCCAGCAGCCCGCAGACTGTGGGTGAGACCCAGTACTTC
many TRBJ2-7 NA TRBV7-8 CASSRQGLGEQYF TGTGCCAGCAGCCGACAGGGACTGGGGGAGCAGTACTTC
NA TRBJ2-3 NA TRBV19 CASSIGLWGSTDTQYF TGTGCCAGTAGTATAGGGTTGTGGGGGAGCACAGATACGCAGTATTTT
NA TRBJ2-5 NA TRBV25-1 CAGSEVGMGEQETQYF TGTGCCGGCAGTGAAGTCGGTATGGGGGAACAAGAGACCCAGTACTTC
few TRBJ1-1 TRBD1 TRBV4-1 CASSQLNRGSNTEAFF TGCGCCAGCAGCCAACTAAACAGGGGATCGAACACTGAAGCTTTCTTT
many TRBJ2-7 NA TRBV11-1 CASSLRPRDLIHEQYF TGTGCCAGCAGCTTGCGTCCTCGAGATCTAATCCACGAGCAGTACTTC
NA TRBJ2-7 TRBD2 TRBV6-5 CASSSWTSGTSEQYF TGTGCCAGCAGTTCATGGACTAGCGGGACATCCGAGCAGTACTTC
NA TRBJ1-4 TRBD1 TRBV2 CASSPGTGGDEKLFF TGTGCCAGCAGCCCCGGGACAGGGGGGGATGAAAAACTGTTTTTT
few TRBJ2-7 NA TRBV11-2 CASSLGLDRLNEQYF TGTGCCAGCAGCTTAGGTCTGGACAGACTAAACGAGCAGTACTTC
many TRBJ1-1 TRBD1 TRBV20-1 CSARVTGVVTEAFF TGCAGTGCTAGAGTCACAGGGGTCGTCACTGAAGCTTTCTTT
NA TRBJ2-1 TRBD1 TRBV19 CASSQGQITDEQFF TGTGCCAGTAGTCAGGGACAGATAACCGATGAGCAGTTCTTC
NA TRBJ2-5 TRBD1 TRBV2 CASRRDRGRETQYF TGTGCCAGCAGGAGAGACAGGGGTCGGGAGACCCAGTACTTC
NA TRBJ2-7 TRBD2 TRBV20-1 CSASGGDFYEQYF TGCAGTGCTAGCGGGGGGGACTTCTACGAGCAGTACTTC
NA TRBJ2-1 TRBD1 TRBV19 CASSNPGQVNYEQFF TGTGCCAGTAGTAACCCGGGACAGGTCAACTACGAGCAGTTCTTC
few TRBJ1-2 TRBD1 TRBV10-3 CASTTGADYGYTF TGTGCCAGTACTACAGGGGCAGACTATGGCTACACCTTC
few TRBJ2-3 TRBD2 TRBV4-2 CASSPTGGGIKTSTDTQYF TGTGCCAGCAGCCCTACTGGCGGGGGGATTAAAACTAGCACAGATACGCAGTATTTT
few TRBJ1-6 NA TRBV6-1 CASSAPPTGRGYNSPLHF TGTGCCAGCAGTGCCCCTCCAACAGGGAGGGGGTATAATTCACCCCTCCACTTT
NA TRBJ2-1 NA TRBV5-1 CASGPTEYPSYNEQFF TGCGCCAGCGGGCCAACGGAGTACCCCTCCTACAATGAGCAGTTCTTC
NA TRBJ2-5 TRBD2 TRBV19 CASSISGGFQETQYF TGTGCCAGTAGTATTAGCGGGGGGTTCCAAGAGACCCAGTACTTC
NA TRBJ1-3 NA TRBV24-1 CATSGLTGRTGNTIYF TGTGCCACCAGTGGTTTGACAGGCAGAACTGGAAACACCATATATTTT
many TRBJ2-5 TRBD2 TRBV29-1 CSVEAGGRVRLETQYF TGCAGCGTTGAAGCGGGGGGGCGAGTTAGGTTGGAGACCCAGTACTTC
few TRBJ2-7 NA TRBV12-3/TRBV12-4 CASSLLRGAYEQYF TGTGCCAGCAGTTTACTACGCGGGGCCTACGAGCAGTACTTC
NA TRBJ2-1 TRBD2 TRBV7-3 CASSQRLAGVNEQFF TGTGCCAGCAGCCAAAGGCTAGCGGGGGTGAATGAGCAGTTCTTC
many TRBJ1-5 NA TRBV2 CASTSDGNQPQHF TGTGCCAGCACGAGCGACGGCAATCAGCCCCAGCATTTT
few TRBJ2-2 TRBD2 TRBV20-1 CSASPGGSLPGELFF TGCAGTGCGTCACCCGGGGGGTCGCTGCCCGGGGAGCTGTTTTTT